This T cell receptor beta chain was captured by sequencing in a study of technical replicates of blood from several donors. The germline CDR1 and CDR2 sequences are MNHNS and SASEGT. V was clipped by 2 bases and J by 3 bases; unmatched bases: 8. The CDR3 consists of 16 residues. Profiling relied on immunoSEQ multiplex PCR, and the TCRdb table lists in-frame clones only, not all of them. The repertoire consists of about 98,000 clones, with approximately 94% occurring once and the leading ten covering approximately 0.21%. Sequencing used T cells isolated from PBMCs. The chain recombines TRBV6-1 with TRBJ2-3; 7 nucleotides agree with TRBD2. This sequence was found in a human donor in good health. CDR3 sequence reads: CASSETGGTGTDTQYF. The DNA of the CDR3 is TGTGCCAGCAGTGAAACCGGGGGGACGGGAACAGATACGCAGTATTTT.